The 13 T cell receptor beta chains given below trace back to one sample, sequenced in a study of T cells expressing NK-cell markers. With the 5' RACE reads reprocessed, TCRdb shows one record per CDR3 protein and no DNA. The record lists around 140,000 distinct CDR3 sequences, of which the ten most abundant hold roughly an eighth. The specimen was blood T cells: a sorted CD56 or NKG2C T cell subset, CD4+ or CD8+ T cells, or bulk PBMC T cells (not recorded which). The receptors were sampled from a man between 18 and 29 years old in good health.

The chain couples TRBV4-3 to TRBJ2-6; TCRdb designates TRBD2, a call that cannot be tested without DNA. The CDR3 is 19 residues long. CDR1 and CDR2 (germline): LGHNA, YSLEER. The chain's CDR3 is CASSQDRGRGGSGANVLTF.

The chain joins TRBV28 to TRBJ1-5. In germline, CDR1 is MDHEN, CDR2 SYDVKM. This CDR3 has 16 amino acids. CDR3 protein: CASSLLSDGIAGPQHF.

The rearrangement links TRBV4-3 to TRBJ2-1. Germline V gene lookup returns CDR1 LGHNA and CDR2 YSLEER. The CDR3 is 16 residues long. The CDR3 loop reads CASSQEAASSYNEQFF.

The chain couples TRBV10-2 to TRBJ2-3. Germline V gene lookup returns CDR1 WSHSY and CDR2 SAAADI. This CDR3 comprises 14 residues. The CDR3 sequence is CASSEVLETDTQYF.

J is TRBJ2-2 and V is TRBV27; TCRdb names TRBD1, which stays unverified in the absence of DNA. The CDR3 runs to 14 residues. Germline CDR1 is MNHEY and CDR2 is SMNVEV (reference sequence). CDR3: CASSPRVIAGELFF.

The V and J genes are TRBV20-1 and TRBJ2-3; TCRdb returns TRBD2, unconfirmable since there is no DNA. Germline V gives CDR1 DFQATT, CDR2 SNEGSKA (reference sequence). The CDR3 runs 13 residues. The chain's CDR3 is CSARTLEGVTQYF.

This sequence joins TRBV27 and TRBJ2-1. Germline CDR1 MNHEY, CDR2 SMNVEV (reference sequence). The CDR3 is 11 amino acids. The CDR3 region is CASSLASEQFF.

The gene calls are TRBV21-1 and TRBJ2-5; TCRdb proposes TRBD2, but this gene call is untestable without DNA. TRBV21-1 is a pseudogene. CDR3 length: 15 amino acids. This CDR3 is CASSKGAGRAETQYF.

This chain connects TRBV24-1 to TRBJ2-1; TCRdb picks TRBD1, but there is no DNA to check that call. The CDR3 has 14 residues. Germline V gives CDR1 KGHDR, CDR2 SFDVKD. The CDR3 protein is CATSSGQGYNEQFF.

The chain is built from TRBV5-8 and TRBJ2-7; checking the TCRdb D call of TRBD1 is not possible without DNA. The CDR3 has 15 amino acids. CDR1 and CDR2 from the germline V gene are SGHTS and YDEGEE. The CDR3 sequence: CASSLSGTGLSEQYF.

The chain joins TRBV19 to TRBJ2-2; without DNA, the TCRdb call of TRBD2 cannot be checked. CDR3 length: 14 residues. Germline V gene lookup returns CDR1 LNHDA and CDR2 SQIVND (reference sequence). CDR3 amino acids: CASKTSGSAGELFF.

The chain recombines TRBV5-4 with TRBJ2-1; the TCRdb D gene call, TRBD2, has no DNA to confirm it. This CDR3 spans 16 amino acids. Germline V gene data show CDR1 as SGHNT and CDR2 as YYREEE (reference sequence). The CDR3 loop reads CASSQFPWRADNEQFF.

V gene TRBV7-2 combines with J gene TRBJ2-1. This CDR3 has 12 residues. CDR1 and CDR2 (germline): SGHTA, FQGNSA. The CDR3 loop is CASLRDSDEQFF.